Listed below are T cell receptor beta chains from one sample, sequenced in a study of type 1 regulatory T cells. TCRdb re-called the reads with MiXCR, one entry per CDR3 protein. The profile covers about 68,000 distinct CDR3 sequences, with 63% appearing a single time and 7.6% taken by the ten largest. Which antigens these TCRs recognize remains unknown. Input material: cultured T cells, either the whole culture or a sorted T cell fraction (not recorded which). Every receptor here comes from a human donor in good health. CDR3s include the opening cysteine and the closing phenylalanine or tryptophan. The D gene is left open where the match is weak. The listing skips clone size in some rows; elsewhere it reads once, few, many or a size class.

CDR3: CASSTWTSYTGELFF
DNA: TGTGCCAGCAGTACCTGGACTAGCTATACCGGGGAGCTGTTTTTT
size: -
D: TRBD2
J: TRBJ2-2
V: TRBV27
length: 15

CDR3: CASSYAIDDGEAFF
DNA: TGTGCCAGCAGTTACGCCATCGATGATGGTGAAGCTTTCTTT
size: once
D: -
J: TRBJ1-1
V: TRBV6-2/TRBV6-3
length: 14

CDR3: CASKLGPGAFF
DNA: TGTGCCAGCAAATTGGGCCCAGGAGCTTTCTTT
size: few
D: -
J: TRBJ1-1
V: TRBV6-6
length: 11

CDR3: CASSQAYGSSYKQYF
DNA: TGTGCCAGCAGCCAAGCATACGGCTCCTCCTACAAGCAGTACTTC
size: -
D: -
J: TRBJ2-7
V: TRBV3-1
length: 15

CDR3: CASSQGSAGGSYEQYF
DNA: TGTGCCAGCAGCCAAGGATCAGCGGGAGGATCCTACGAGCAGTACTTC
size: -
D: TRBD2
J: TRBJ2-7
V: TRBV3-1
length: 16

CDR3: CASSWVQATDTQYF
DNA: TGCGCCAGCAGCTGGGTTCAGGCGACAGATACGCAGTATTTT
size: many
D: -
J: TRBJ2-3
V: TRBV5-1
length: 14

CDR3: CASSLAGEGGQPQHF
DNA: TGTGCCAGCAGCTTAGCGGGAGAGGGAGGACAGCCCCAGCATTTT
size: -
D: -
J: TRBJ1-5
V: TRBV7-2
length: 15

CDR3: CASSFPQQETQYF
DNA: TGTGCCAGCAGCTTCCCACAACAAGAGACCCAGTACTTC
size: -
D: -
J: TRBJ2-5
V: TRBV7-8
length: 13

CDR3: CASSYSKAYTEAFF
DNA: TGTGCCAGCAGTTACTCGAAGGCCTACACTGAAGCTTTCTTT
size: -
D: -
J: TRBJ1-1
V: TRBV6-5
length: 14

CDR3: CASSFGGTYEQYF
DNA: TGTGCCAGCAGTTTCGGGGGAACCTACGAGCAGTACTTC
size: -
D: -
J: TRBJ2-7
V: TRBV6-6
length: 13

CDR3: CASSLQDRSYNEQFF
DNA: TGCGCCAGCAGCTTGCAAGATCGCTCCTACAATGAGCAGTTCTTC
size: -
D: -
J: TRBJ2-1
V: TRBV5-1
length: 15

CDR3: CASSLEGQGGAMGNTEAFF
DNA: TGCGCCAGCAGCTTGGAGGGACAGGGCGGTGCCATGGGGAACACTGAAGCTTTCTTT
size: once
D: TRBD1
J: TRBJ1-1
V: TRBV5-1
length: 19

CDR3: CASSPVAGGEQYF
DNA: TGTGCCAGCAGTCCTGTGGCGGGAGGCGAGCAGTACTTC
size: few
D: TRBD2
J: TRBJ2-7
V: TRBV7-2
length: 13

CDR3: CSVKPPNEQFF
DNA: TGCAGCGTAAAGCCCCCCAATGAGCAGTTCTTC
size: -
D: -
J: TRBJ2-1
V: TRBV29-1
length: 11

CDR3: CSARHPRRDFDTQYF
DNA: TGCAGTGCTAGACACCCCAGGCGGGATTTTGATACGCAGTATTTT
size: -
D: -
J: TRBJ2-3
V: TRBV20-1
length: 15

CDR3: CAWGGGPDGTDTQYF
DNA: TGTGCCTGGGGGGGAGGGCCAGATGGCACAGATACGCAGTATTTT
size: few
D: TRBD2
J: TRBJ2-3
V: TRBV5-4
length: 15

CDR3: CSAPPGTGANEQFF
DNA: TGCAGTGCTCCGCCGGGGACGGGAGCCAATGAGCAGTTCTTC
size: few
D: -
J: TRBJ2-1
V: TRBV20-1
length: 14

CDR3: CASTLSGRSTTGTQYF
DNA: TGTGCCAGCACCCTTAGCGGGAGGAGCACGACAGGTACGCAGTATTTT
size: once
D: TRBD2
J: TRBJ2-3
V: TRBV7-2
length: 16

CDR3: CASNVNTEAFF
DNA: TGTGCCAGCAATGTGAACACTGAAGCTTTCTTT
size: -
D: -
J: TRBJ1-1
V: TRBV2
length: 11

CDR3: CASSQSGNTEAFF
DNA: TGTGCCAGCAGCCAATCGGGTAACACTGAAGCTTTCTTT
size: -
D: -
J: TRBJ1-1
V: TRBV3-1
length: 13

CDR3: CASSWQTNSPLHF
DNA: TGTGCCAGCAGCTGGCAGACCAATTCACCCCTCCACTTT
size: -
D: -
J: TRBJ1-6
V: TRBV11-2
length: 13

CDR3: CASSHSWTELSYNEQFF
DNA: TGTGCCAGCAGTCACTCCTGGACAGAGTTGTCCTACAATGAGCAGTTCTTC
size: -
D: -
J: TRBJ2-1
V: TRBV6-2/TRBV6-3
length: 17

CDR3: CASSQGQPPTPQHF
DNA: TGTGCCAGCAGCCAGGGACAGCCCCCCACGCCCCAGCATTTT
size: many
D: TRBD1
J: TRBJ1-5
V: TRBV7-2
length: 14

CDR3: CASSLGADPEAFF
DNA: TGTGCCAGCAGTTTGGGGGCAGATCCTGAAGCTTTCTTT
size: -
D: -
J: TRBJ1-1
V: TRBV12-3/TRBV12-4
length: 13

CDR3: CASSPVRGSTETQYF
DNA: TGTGCCAGCTCACCAGTTAGGGGTTCGACAGAGACCCAGTACTTC
size: -
D: -
J: TRBJ2-5
V: TRBV18
length: 15

CDR3: CASSSELAGYETQYF
DNA: TGTGCCAGCAGCTCCGAACTAGCGGGATATGAGACCCAGTACTTC
size: -
D: TRBD2
J: TRBJ2-5
V: TRBV7-2
length: 15

CDR3: CASSLEGLNNEKLFF
DNA: TGTGCCAGCAGCTTAGAGGGGTTAAATAATGAAAAACTGTTTTTT
size: -
D: -
J: TRBJ1-4
V: TRBV7-9
length: 15

CDR3: CASSYAGGQPQHF
DNA: TGTGCCAGCAGCTATGCAGGTGGGCAGCCCCAGCATTTT
size: -
D: -
J: TRBJ1-5
V: TRBV12-3/TRBV12-4
length: 13

CDR3: CASSITTGGSYNEQFF
DNA: TGTGCCAGTAGTATAACGACAGGGGGGTCCTACAATGAGCAGTTCTTC
size: -
D: TRBD1
J: TRBJ2-1
V: TRBV19
length: 16